This is a list of T cell receptor beta chains from one sample in a study of CD8 T cells in ankylosing spondylitis. TCRdb passed the 5' RACE reads through MiXCR, listing each CDR3 protein once. The data contain 700,000 to 850,000 distinct CDR3 sequences, 12% of them seen just once; the ten biggest clones take up less than 0.65%. Sequencing was done on a sample of blood, either unsorted or a sorted T cell fraction (not recorded which). The receptors shown here come from a male donor with ankylosing spondylitis. CDR3s include the opening cysteine and the closing phenylalanine or tryptophan.

>TRBJ2-3|TRBV20-1
CSAPPRAGGTDTQYF
>TRBJ2-7|TRBV20-1
CSASKKTTHEQYF
>TRBJ1-2|TRBV6-2/TRBV6-3
CASSYASLYGYTF
>TRBJ2-1|TRBV28
CASTLTTGGSTPFF
>TRBJ2-1|TRBV7-9
CASSRTSLAGEYNEQFF
>TRBJ1-6|TRBV20-1
CSATRQGNSPLHF
>TRBJ2-1|TRBV5-4
CASSGGGAASYNEQFF
>TRBJ2-4|TRBV27
CASSLPGTDIQYF
>TRBJ2-4|TRBV28
CASREGGVSKNIQYF
>TRBJ2-1|TRBV29-1
CSVDRSYNEQFF
>TRBJ1-1|TRBV30
CAWSGWAEAFF
>TRBJ2-7|TRBV7-9
CASSSLWKHSSYEQYF
>TRBJ2-5|TRBV29-1
CSVVGREAQETQYF
>TRBJ1-6|TRBV6-2/TRBV6-3
CAIAGGKSPLHF
>TRBJ2-3|TRBV28
CASTTSHTDTQYF
>TRBJ2-5|TRBV20-1
CSARVPSGQETQYF
>TRBJ2-1|TRBV29-1
CSVGNLGYNEQFF
>TRBJ2-1|TRBV28
CASTRRRVGYNEQFF
>TRBJ1-1|TRBV3-1
CASSQVAQGFPGAEAFF
>TRBJ2-7|TRBV7-8
CASSIRTGPYEQYF
>TRBJ2-5|TRBV10-3
CAISEKGGAGGETQYF
>TRBJ1-1|TRBV7-9
CAQSGGREQNTEAFF
>TRBJ1-1|TRBV7-6
CASSLGGRNGNTEAFF
>TRBJ2-7|TRBV12-3/TRBV12-4
CASSLTGTRWEQYF
>TRBJ1-5|TRBV20-1
CSASGEHNQPQHF
>TRBJ1-4|TRBV9
CASSVANEKLFF
>TRBJ1-1|TRBV20-1
CSAVGQNTEAFF
>TRBJ2-4|TRBV7-9
CASSLRTIQYF
>TRBJ2-5|TRBV5-6
CASSLYGRETQYF
>TRBJ2-3|TRBV24-1
CATSAETSTDTQYF
>TRBJ1-5|TRBV12-3/TRBV12-4
CASSTGRLNQPQHF
>TRBJ1-1|TRBV5-6
CASSLAGQANTEAFF
>TRBJ1-1|TRBV7-2
CASSLASYTEAFF
>TRBJ2-7|TRBV20-1
CSARGGPSSYEQYF
>TRBJ2-3|TRBV4-3
CASSRGLAGGHQDTQYF
>TRBJ2-3|TRBV29-1
CSMRAGGPDTQYF
>TRBJ2-3|TRBV5-1
CASSLTVTDTQYF
>TRBJ1-4|TRBV29-1
CSGTGQGANEKLFF
>TRBJ1-2|TRBV6-5
CASSYSQGYYGYTF
>TRBJ2-2|TRBV7-8
CASKFRGTGELFF
>TRBJ1-5|TRBV5-1
CASSPGDGQPQHF
>TRBJ2-3|TRBV29-1
CSGYRGAGDTQYF